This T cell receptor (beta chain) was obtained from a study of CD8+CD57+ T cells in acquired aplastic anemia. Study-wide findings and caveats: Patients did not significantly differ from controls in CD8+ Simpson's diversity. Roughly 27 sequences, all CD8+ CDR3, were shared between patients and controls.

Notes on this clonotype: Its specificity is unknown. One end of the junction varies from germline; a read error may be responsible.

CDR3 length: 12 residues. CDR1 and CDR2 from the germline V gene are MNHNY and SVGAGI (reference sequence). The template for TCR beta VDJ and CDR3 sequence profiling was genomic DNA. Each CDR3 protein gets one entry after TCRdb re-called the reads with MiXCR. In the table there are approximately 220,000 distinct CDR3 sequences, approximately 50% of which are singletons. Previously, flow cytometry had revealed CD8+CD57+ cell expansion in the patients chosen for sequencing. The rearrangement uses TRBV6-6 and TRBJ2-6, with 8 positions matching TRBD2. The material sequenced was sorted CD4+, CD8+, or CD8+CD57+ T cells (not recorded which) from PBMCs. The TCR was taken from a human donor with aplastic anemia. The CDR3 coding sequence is TGTGCCAGCAGTTACGCGGGGGGCACTGAAGCTTTC. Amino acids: CASSYAGGTEAF.